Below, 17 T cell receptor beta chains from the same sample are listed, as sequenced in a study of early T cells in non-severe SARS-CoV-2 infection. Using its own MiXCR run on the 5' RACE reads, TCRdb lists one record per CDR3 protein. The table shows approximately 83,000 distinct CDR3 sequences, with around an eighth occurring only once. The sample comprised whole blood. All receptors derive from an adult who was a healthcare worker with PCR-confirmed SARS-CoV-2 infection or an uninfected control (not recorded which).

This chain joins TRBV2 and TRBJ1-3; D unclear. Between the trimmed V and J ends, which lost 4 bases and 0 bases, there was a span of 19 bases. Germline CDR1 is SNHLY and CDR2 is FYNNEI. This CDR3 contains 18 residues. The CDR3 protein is CASSASSPGILSGNTIYF. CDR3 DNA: TGTGCCAGCAGTGCCTCTTCCCCGGGGATCCTCTCTGGAAACACCATATATTTT.

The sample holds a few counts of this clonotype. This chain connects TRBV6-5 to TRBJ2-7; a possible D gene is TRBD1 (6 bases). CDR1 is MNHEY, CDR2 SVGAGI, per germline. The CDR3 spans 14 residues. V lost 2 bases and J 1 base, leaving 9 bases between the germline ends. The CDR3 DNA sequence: TGTGCCAGCAGTTACCAACAGGGTTCCTACGAGCAGTACTTC. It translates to CASSYQQGSYEQYF.

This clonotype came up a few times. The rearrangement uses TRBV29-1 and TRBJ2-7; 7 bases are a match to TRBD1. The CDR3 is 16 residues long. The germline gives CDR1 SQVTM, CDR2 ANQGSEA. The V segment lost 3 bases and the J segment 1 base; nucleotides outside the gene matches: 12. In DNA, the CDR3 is TGCAGCGTTGAGGGTCATGACGGGACAGTGTCCTACGAGCAGTACTTC. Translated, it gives CSVEGHDGTVSYEQYF.

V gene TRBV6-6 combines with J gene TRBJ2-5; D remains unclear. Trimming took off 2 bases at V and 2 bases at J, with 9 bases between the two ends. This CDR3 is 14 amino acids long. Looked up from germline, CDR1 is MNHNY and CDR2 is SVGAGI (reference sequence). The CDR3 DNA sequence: TGTGCCAGCAGTTACATAGGTGGGCAAGAGACCCAGTACTTC. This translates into CASSYIGGQETQYF.

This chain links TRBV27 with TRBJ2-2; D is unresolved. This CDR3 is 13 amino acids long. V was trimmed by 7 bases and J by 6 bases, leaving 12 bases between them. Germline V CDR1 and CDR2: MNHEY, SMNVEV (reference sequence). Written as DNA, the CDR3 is TGTGCCAGCACCCTTAAATCCGCCGGGGAGCTGTTTTTT. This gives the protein CASTLKSAGELFF.

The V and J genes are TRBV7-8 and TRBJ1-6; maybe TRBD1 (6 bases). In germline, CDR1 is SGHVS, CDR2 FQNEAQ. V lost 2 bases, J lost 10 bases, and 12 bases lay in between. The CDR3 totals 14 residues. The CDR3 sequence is CASSLLDSKSPLHF. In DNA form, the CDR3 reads TGTGCCAGCAGCTTATTGGACAGTAAATCACCCCTCCACTTT.

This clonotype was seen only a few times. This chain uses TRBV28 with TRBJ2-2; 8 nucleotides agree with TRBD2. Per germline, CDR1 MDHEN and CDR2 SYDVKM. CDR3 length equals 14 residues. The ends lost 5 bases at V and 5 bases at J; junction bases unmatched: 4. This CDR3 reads CASSPGLGTGELFF. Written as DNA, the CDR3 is TGTGCCAGCAGTCCGGGACTAGGGACCGGGGAGCTGTTTTTT.

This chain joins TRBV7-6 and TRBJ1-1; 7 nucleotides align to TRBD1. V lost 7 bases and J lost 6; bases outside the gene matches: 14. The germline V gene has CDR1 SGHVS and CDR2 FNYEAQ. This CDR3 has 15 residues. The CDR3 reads CASTHLGGAGAEAFF. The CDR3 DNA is TGTGCCAGCACCCACCTAGGGGGCGCCGGGGCTGAAGCTTTCTTT.

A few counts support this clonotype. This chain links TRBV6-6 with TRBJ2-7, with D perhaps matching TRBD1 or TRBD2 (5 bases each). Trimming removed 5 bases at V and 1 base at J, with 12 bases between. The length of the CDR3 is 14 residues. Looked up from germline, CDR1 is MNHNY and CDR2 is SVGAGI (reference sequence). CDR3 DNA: TGTGCCAGCAGTGAGGGACGCTGGTCCTACGAGCAGTACTTC. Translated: CASSEGRWSYEQYF.

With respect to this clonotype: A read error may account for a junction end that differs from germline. The CDR3 here is CASSYQVSSYNQQFF. The CDR3, as DNA: TGTGCCAGCAGTTACCAGGTTAGCTCCTACAATCAGCAGTTCTTC. J is TRBJ2-1 and V is TRBV27; D remains ambiguous. The CDR3 is 15 residues long. Germline V gene sequence: CDR1 MNHEY, CDR2 SMNVEV (reference sequence).

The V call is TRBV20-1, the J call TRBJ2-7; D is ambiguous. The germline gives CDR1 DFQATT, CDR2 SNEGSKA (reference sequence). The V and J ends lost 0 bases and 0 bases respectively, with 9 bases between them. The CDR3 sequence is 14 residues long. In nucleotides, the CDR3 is TGCAGTGCTAGAGATAAGGCTACCTCCTACGAGCAGTACTTC. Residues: CSARDKATSYEQYF.

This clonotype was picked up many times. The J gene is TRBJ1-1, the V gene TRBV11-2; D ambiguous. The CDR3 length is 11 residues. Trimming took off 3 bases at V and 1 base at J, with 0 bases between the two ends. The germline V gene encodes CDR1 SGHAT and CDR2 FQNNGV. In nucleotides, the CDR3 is TGTGCCAGCAGCTTGAACACTGAAGCTTTCTTT. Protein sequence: CASSLNTEAFF.

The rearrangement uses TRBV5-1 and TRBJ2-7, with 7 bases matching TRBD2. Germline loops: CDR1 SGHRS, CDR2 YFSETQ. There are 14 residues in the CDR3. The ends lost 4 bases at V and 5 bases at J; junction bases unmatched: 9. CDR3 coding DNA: TGCGCCAGCAGCCCCTGGGAGGGGTTCCACGAGCAGTACTTC. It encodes CASSPWEGFHEQYF. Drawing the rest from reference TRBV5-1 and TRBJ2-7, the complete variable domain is KAGVTQTPRYLIKTRGQQVTLSCSPISGHRSVSWYQQTPGQGLQFLFEYFSETQRNKGNFPGRFSGRQFSNSRSEMNVSTLELGDSALYLCASSPWEGFHEQYFGPGTRLTVT.

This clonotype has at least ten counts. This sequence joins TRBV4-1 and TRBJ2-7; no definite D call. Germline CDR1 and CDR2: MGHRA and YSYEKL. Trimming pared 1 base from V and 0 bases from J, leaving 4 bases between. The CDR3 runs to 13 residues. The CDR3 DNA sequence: TGCGCCAGCAGCCAAGGCAGCTCCTACGAGCAGTACTTC. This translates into CASSQGSSYEQYF.

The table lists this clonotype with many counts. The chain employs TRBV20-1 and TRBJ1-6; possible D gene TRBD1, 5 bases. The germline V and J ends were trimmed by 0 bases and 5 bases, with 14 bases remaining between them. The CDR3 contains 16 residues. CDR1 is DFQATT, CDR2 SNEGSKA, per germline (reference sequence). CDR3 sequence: CSARDIQGGNNSPLHF. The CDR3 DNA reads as TGCAGTGCTAGAGATATCCAGGGTGGAAATAATTCACCCCTCCACTTT.

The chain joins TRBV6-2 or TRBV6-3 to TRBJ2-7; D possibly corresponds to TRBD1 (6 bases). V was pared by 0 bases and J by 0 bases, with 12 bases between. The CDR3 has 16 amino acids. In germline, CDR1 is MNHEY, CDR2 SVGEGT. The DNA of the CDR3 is TGTGCCAGCAGTTACTCGACAGGAAAGAGCTCCTACGAGCAGTACTTC. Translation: CASSYSTGKSSYEQYF.

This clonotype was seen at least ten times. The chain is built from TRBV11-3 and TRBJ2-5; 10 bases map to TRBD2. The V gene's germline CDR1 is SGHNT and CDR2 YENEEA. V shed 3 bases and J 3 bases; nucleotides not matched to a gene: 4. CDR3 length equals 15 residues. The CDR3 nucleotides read TGTGCCAGCAGCTTTAGCGGGAGGCGAGAAGAGACCCAGTACTTC. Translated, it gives CASSFSGRREETQYF.